This T cell receptor beta chain emerged from a study of blood T cell repertoires in COVID-19. Whole-study context: The study drew acute and convalescent COVID-19 samples from the United States, Italy and Spain. Sample material is recorded as cDNA or gDNA derived from T cells, B-cell-depleted T cells, or PBMCs.

Authors' analysis steps: Nucleated cell number was recorded as an estimate derived from reference gene primer amplification. The method was immunoSEQ multiplex PCR; TCRdb's version includes in-frame clones alone and lacks a portion of them. The D gene and trimming were derived from the DNA, and the V and J assignments and clone size from that table. The table includes fewer than 15,000 clones, 81% detected once. Germline values: CDR1 LGHDT, CDR2 YNNKEL (reference sequence). The CDR3 contains 14 residues. Trimming took off 7 bases at V and 7 bases at J, with 16 bases between the two ends. The chain couples TRBV3-1 (or the pseudogene TRBV3-2) to TRBJ2-2; no firm D call. The sequencing input was peripheral blood. The origin of this receptor is a human donor in a cohort sampled during active COVID-19. The CDR3 region is CASIKPRHGGELFF. CDR3 bases: TGTGCCAGCATTAAACCCAGGCATGGCGGGGAGCTGTTTTTT.